The 9 T cell receptor beta chains below all came from one sample that was sequenced in a study of blood T cell repertoires in COVID-19. Libraries were prepared by immunoSEQ multiplex PCR; TCRdb keeps only in-frame clonotypes and omits some of them. The table lists about 73,000 clones, roughly 84% of them singletons. Sequenced: peripheral blood. Source of these receptors: a woman in her sixties or seventies with acute or convalescent COVID-19.

This sequence joins TRBV7-6 and TRBJ1-5, with a weak D call TRBD1 (6 bases). From germline, CDR1 is SGHVS and CDR2 FNYEAQ. V dropped 0 bases and J dropped 3 bases, with 12 bases sitting between them. The CDR3 runs to 16 residues. In DNA, the CDR3 is TGTGCCAGCAGCTTAGCGGCCCAGGGGAACAATCAGCCCCAGCATTTT. Residues: CASSLAAQGNNQPQHF.

This sequence joins TRBV9 and TRBJ2-3; possibly TRBD2 for D (5 bases). This CDR3 spans 14 amino acids. V was pared by 1 base and J by 5 bases, with 11 bases between. CDR1 and CDR2 from the germline V gene are SGDLS and YYNGEE. CDR3 protein: CASSVRVSEDTQYF. Here the CDR3 DNA reads TGTGCCAGCAGCGTAAGGGTTAGCGAAGATACGCAGTATTTT.

The chain employs TRBV9 and TRBJ2-2; possibly TRBD1 for D (5 bases). V lost 0 bases to trimming and J lost 6 bases, with 12 bases between them. Per germline, CDR1 SGDLS and CDR2 YYNGEE. The CDR3 contains 15 residues. The CDR3 region has the DNA TGTGCCAGCAGCGTAGAAGGGGCGCTGGCCGGGGAGCTGTTTTTT. Translated, it gives CASSVEGALAGELFF.

This chain connects TRBV5-4 to TRBJ1-4; TRBD1 aligns across 9 bases. The germline CDR1 and CDR2 sequences are SGHNT and YYREEE (reference sequence). This CDR3 contains 18 residues. V was pared by 4 bases and J by 8 bases, with 18 bases of the junction left unmatched. The CDR3: CASSRTRGTGGFGEKLFF. In nucleotides, the CDR3 is TGTGCCAGCAGCCGAACCCGTGGAACAGGGGGCTTTGGGGAAAAACTGTTTTTT. The variable domain in full, completed from reference TRBV5-4 and TRBJ1-4, reads ETGVTQSPTHLIKTRGQQVTLRCSSQSGHNTVSWYQQALGQGPQFIFQYYREEENGRGNFPPRFSGLQFPNYSSELNVNALELDDSALYLCASSRTRGTGGFGEKLFFGSGTQLSVL.

The chain links TRBV19 to TRBJ1-2; 7 positions agree with TRBD1. CDR1 LNHDA and CDR2 SQIVND come from the germline V gene (reference sequence). J lost 2 bases, V lost 3 bases, and 9 bases had no gene match. There are 16 residues in the CDR3. CDR3 DNA sequence: TGTGCCAGTAGTATCCCCTCCACAGGGGACAACTATGGCTACACCTTC. The encoded protein is CASSIPSTGDNYGYTF.

The chain combines TRBV2 with TRBJ1-4, with 7 positions matching TRBD1. The CDR3 contains 15 residues. Germline assignment: CDR1 SNHLY and CDR2 FYNNEI. The J segment lost 7 bases and the V segment lost 0 bases, leaving 5 bases of the junction unmatched. The CDR3: CASSEALGGGEKLFF. The CDR3 bases are TGTGCCAGCAGTGAAGCGCTAGGGGGCGGTGAAAAACTGTTTTTT.

This clone was seen only once. The chain recombines TRBV11-3 with TRBJ1-2; D is uncertain. The V gene lost 0 bases and the J gene lost 2 bases, with 16 bases spanning the gap. CDR1 is SGHNT and CDR2 is YENEEA in the germline V gene. This CDR3 spans 17 amino acids. Here the CDR3 reads CASSLDPSSGRNYGYTF. In DNA form, the CDR3 reads TGTGCCAGCAGCTTAGACCCCAGCTCTGGGAGGAACTATGGCTACACCTTC. Full variable domain (missing parts from reference TRBV11-3 and TRBJ1-2): EAGVVQSPRYKIIEKKQPVAFWCNPISGHNTLYWYLQNLGQGPELLIRYENEEAVDDSQLPKDRFSAERLKGVDSTLKIQPAELGDSAVYLCASSLDPSSGRNYGYTFGSGTRLTVV.

The chain uses TRBV19 and TRBJ1-2; TRBD1 agrees at 11 bases. V lost 6 bases and J lost 8; bases outside the gene matches: 11. The CDR3 totals 15 residues. Germline values: CDR1 LNHDA, CDR2 SQIVND (reference sequence). This CDR3 is CASRDEGQGVRGYTF. DNA of the CDR3: TGTGCCAGTAGAGACGAGGGACAGGGGGTGCGCGGCTACACCTTC.

The chain employs TRBV5-4 and TRBJ1-6; 7 bases agree with TRBD1. There are 14 residues in the CDR3. The V and J ends lost 0 bases and 10 bases, in that order; junction bases with no gene match: 4. Germline V gene sequence: CDR1 SGHNT, CDR2 YYREEE (reference sequence). The CDR3 sequence is CASSLGDRASPLHF. CDR3 sequence (DNA): TGTGCCAGCAGCTTGGGCGACAGGGCCTCACCCCTCCACTTT. Full variable domain (rest looked up from reference TRBV5-4 and TRBJ1-6): ETGVTQSPTHLIKTRGQQVTLRCSSQSGHNTVSWYQQALGQGPQFIFQYYREEENGRGNFPPRFSGLQFPNYSSELNVNALELDDSALYLCASSLGDRASPLHFGNGTRLTVT.